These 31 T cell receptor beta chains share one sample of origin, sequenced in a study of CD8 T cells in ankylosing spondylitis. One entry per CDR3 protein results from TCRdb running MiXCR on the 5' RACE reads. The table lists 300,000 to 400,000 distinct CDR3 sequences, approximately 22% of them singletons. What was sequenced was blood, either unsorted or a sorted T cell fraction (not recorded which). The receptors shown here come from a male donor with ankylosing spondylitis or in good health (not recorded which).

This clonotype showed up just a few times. The CDR3 DNA follows: TGTGCCATCAGTGAGTCCGGGATTATCTCCTACGAGCAGTACTTC. Translated: CAISESGIISYEQYF. The chain links TRBV10-3 to TRBJ2-7; D possibly corresponds to TRBD2 (5 bases). V lost 0 bases to trimming and J lost 0 bases, with 9 bases between them. The CDR3 runs to 15 residues. Germline lookup yields CDR1 ENHRY and CDR2 SYGVKD.

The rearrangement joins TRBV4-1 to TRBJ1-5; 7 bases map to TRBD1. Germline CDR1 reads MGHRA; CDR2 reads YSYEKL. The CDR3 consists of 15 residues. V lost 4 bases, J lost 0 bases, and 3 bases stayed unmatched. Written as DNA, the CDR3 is TGCGCCAGCAGCCTCTGGGACAGTAGCAATCAGCCCCAGCATTTT. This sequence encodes CASSLWDSSNQPQHF.

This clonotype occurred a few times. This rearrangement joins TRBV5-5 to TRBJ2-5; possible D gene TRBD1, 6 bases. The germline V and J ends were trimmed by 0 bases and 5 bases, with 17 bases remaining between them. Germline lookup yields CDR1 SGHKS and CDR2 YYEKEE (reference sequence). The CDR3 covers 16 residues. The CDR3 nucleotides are TGTGCCAGCAGCTTGGACGGGTGGGGGCCTTTCGAGACCCAGTACTTC. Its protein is CASSLDGWGPFETQYF.

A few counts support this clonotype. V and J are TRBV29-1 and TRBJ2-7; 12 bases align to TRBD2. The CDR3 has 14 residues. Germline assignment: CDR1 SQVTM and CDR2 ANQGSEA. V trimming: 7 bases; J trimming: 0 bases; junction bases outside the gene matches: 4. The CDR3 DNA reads TGCAGCGCCGGACTAGCGGGGAACTCCTACGAGCAGTACTTC. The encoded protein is CSAGLAGNSYEQYF.

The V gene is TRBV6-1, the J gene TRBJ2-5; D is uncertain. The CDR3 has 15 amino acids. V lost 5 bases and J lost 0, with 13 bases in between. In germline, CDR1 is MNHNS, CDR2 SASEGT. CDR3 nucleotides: TGTGCCAGCAGTCATAATCTACCAGACCAAGAGACCCAGTACTTC. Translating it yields CASSHNLPDQETQYF.

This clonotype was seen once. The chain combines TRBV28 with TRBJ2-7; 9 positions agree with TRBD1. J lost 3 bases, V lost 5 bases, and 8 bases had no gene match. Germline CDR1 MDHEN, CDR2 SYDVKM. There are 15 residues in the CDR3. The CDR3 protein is CASSRRGTGNYEQYF. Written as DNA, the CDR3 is TGTGCCAGCAGTCGTCGCGGGACAGGGAACTACGAGCAGTACTTC.

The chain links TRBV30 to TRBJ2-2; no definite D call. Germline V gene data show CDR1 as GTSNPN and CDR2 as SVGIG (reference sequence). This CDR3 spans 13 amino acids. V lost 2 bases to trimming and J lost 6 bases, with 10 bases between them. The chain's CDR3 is CAWSLPGPGELFF. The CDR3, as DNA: TGTGCCTGGAGTCTACCCGGGCCCGGGGAGCTGTTTTTT.

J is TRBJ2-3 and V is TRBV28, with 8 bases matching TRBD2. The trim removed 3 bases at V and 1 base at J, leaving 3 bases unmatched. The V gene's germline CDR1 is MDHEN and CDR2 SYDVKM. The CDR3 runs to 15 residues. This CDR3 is CASSFRGGGTDTQYF. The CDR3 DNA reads TGTGCCAGCAGTTTCCGGGGGGGCGGCACAGATACGCAGTATTTT.

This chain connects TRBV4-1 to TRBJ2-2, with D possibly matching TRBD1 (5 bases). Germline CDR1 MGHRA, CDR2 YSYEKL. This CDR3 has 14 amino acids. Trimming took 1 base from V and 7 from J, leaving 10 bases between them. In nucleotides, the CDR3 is TGCGCCAGCAGCCAAGGAGGACAAGACGGGGAGCTGTTTTTT. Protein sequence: CASSQGGQDGELFF.

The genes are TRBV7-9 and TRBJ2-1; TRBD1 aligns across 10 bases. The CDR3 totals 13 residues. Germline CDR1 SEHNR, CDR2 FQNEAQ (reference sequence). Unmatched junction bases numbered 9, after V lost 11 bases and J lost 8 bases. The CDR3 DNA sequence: TGTGCCGGGAGGGACAGGGGTTTCGATGAGCAGTTCTTC. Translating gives CAGRDRGFDEQFF.

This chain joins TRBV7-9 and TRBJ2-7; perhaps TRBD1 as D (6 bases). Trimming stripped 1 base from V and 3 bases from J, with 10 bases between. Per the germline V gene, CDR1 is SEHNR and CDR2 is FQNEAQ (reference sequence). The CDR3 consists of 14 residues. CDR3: CASSLDQGHYEQYF. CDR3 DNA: TGTGCCAGCAGCTTAGATCAGGGACACTACGAGCAGTACTTC.

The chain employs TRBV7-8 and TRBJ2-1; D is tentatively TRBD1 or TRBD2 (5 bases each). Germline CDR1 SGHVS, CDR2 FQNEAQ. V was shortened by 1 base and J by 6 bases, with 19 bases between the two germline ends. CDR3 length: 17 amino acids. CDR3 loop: CASSLVMGPSTANEQFF. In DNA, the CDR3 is TGTGCCAGCAGCTTAGTAATGGGACCCAGTACGGCCAATGAGCAGTTCTTC.

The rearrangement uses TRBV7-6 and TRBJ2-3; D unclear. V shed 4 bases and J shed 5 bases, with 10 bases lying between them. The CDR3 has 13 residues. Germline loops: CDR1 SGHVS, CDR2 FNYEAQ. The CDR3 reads CASSYWAGDTQYF. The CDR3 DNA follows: TGTGCCAGCAGCTATTGGGCAGGAGATACGCAGTATTTT.

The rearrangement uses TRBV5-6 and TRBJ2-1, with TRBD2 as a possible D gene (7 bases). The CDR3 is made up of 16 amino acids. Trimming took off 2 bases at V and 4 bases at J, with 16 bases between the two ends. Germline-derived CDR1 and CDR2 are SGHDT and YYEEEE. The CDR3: CASSLLRGAPYNEQFF. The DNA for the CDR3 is TGTGCCAGCAGCTTACTCCGGGGGGCCCCGTACAATGAGCAGTTCTTC.

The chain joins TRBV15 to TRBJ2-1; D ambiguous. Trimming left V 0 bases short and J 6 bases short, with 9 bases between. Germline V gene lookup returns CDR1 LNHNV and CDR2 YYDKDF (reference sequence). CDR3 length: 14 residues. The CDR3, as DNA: TGTGCCACCAGCAGAGATACCACAATCAATGAGCAGTTCTTC. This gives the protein CATSRDTTINEQFF.

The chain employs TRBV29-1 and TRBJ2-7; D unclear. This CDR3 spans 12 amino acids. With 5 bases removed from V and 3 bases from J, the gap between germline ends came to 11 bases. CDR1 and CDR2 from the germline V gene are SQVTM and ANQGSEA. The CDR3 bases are TGCAGCGTTTATATGCGGAGCTACGAGCAGTACTTC. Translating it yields CSVYMRSYEQYF.

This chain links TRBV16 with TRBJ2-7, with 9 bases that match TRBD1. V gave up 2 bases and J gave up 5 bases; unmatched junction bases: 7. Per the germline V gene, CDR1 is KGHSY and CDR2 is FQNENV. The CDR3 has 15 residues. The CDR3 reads CASSQRTGDFHEQYF. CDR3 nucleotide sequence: TGTGCCAGCAGCCAAAGGACAGGGGACTTCCACGAGCAGTACTTC.

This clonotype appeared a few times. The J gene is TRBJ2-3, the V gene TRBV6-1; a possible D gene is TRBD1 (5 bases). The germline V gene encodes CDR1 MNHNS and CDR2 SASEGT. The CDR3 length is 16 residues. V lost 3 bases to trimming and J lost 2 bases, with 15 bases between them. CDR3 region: CASSDLQGANTDTQYF. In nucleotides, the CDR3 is TGTGCCAGCAGTGACCTTCAGGGTGCTAACACAGATACGCAGTATTTT.

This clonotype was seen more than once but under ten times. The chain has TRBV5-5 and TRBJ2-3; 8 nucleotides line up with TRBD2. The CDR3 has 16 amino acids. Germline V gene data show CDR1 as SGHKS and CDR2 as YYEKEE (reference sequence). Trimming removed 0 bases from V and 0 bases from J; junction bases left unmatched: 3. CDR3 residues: CASSLVAGSSTDTQYF. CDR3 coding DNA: TGTGCCAGCAGCTTGGTAGCGGGGTCTAGCACAGATACGCAGTATTTT.

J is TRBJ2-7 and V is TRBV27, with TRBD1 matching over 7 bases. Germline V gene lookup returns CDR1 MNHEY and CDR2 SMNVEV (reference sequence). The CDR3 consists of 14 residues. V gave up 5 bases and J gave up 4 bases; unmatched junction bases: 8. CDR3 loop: CASSPDRENYEQYF. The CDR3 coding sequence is TGTGCCAGCAGTCCCGACAGGGAAAATTACGAGCAGTACTTC.

CDR3 protein: CSAGSANSQYF. The CDR3 DNA is TGCAGTGCGGGGTCGGCCAATTCGCAGTACTTC. V and J are TRBV20-1 and TRBJ2-7, with no clear D. Deletions cut 6 bases from V and 9 bases from J, with 15 bases between. This CDR3 comprises 11 residues. Germline CDR1 reads DFQATT; CDR2 reads SNEGSKA (reference sequence).

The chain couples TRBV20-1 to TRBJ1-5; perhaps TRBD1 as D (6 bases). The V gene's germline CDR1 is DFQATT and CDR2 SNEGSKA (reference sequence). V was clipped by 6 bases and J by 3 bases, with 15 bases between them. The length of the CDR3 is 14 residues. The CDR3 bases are TGCAGTGCCGCGTCCCGGGACATCAATCAGCCCCAGCATTTT. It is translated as CSAASRDINQPQHF.

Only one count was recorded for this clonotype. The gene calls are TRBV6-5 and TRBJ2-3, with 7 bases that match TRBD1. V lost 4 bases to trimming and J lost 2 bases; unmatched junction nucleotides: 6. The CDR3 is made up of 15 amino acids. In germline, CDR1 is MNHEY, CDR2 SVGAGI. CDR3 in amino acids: CASSSPGQFTDTQYF. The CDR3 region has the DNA TGTGCCAGCAGTTCGCCGGGACAGTTCACAGATACGCAGTATTTT.

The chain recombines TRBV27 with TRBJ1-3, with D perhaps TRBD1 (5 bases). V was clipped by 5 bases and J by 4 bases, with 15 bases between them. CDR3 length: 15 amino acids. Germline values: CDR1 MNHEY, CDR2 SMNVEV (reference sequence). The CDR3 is CASSPRGGSGNTIYF. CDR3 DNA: TGTGCCAGCAGTCCGCGTGGGGGGTCAGGAAACACCATATATTTT.

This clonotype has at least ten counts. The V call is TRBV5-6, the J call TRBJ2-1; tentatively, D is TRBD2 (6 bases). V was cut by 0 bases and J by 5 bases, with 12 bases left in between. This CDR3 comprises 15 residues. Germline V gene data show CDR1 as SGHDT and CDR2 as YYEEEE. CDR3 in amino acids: CASSLDPGGDNEQFF. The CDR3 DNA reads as TGTGCCAGCAGCTTGGACCCCGGGGGTGACAATGAGCAGTTCTTC.

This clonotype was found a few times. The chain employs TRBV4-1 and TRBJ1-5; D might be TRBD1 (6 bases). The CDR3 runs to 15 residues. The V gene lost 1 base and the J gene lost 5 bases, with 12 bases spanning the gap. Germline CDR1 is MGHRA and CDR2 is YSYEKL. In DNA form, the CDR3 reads TGCGCCAGCAGCCAAGTTCTAGGGGGGTATCAGCCCCAGCATTTT. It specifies CASSQVLGGYQPQHF.

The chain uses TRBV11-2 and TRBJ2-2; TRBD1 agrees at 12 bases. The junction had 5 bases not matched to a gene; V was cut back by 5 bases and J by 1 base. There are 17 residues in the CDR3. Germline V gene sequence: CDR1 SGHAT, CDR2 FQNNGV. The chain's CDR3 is CASSTGTGGLNTGELFF. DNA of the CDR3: TGTGCCAGCAGCACAGGGACAGGGGGCTTGAACACCGGGGAGCTGTTTTTT.

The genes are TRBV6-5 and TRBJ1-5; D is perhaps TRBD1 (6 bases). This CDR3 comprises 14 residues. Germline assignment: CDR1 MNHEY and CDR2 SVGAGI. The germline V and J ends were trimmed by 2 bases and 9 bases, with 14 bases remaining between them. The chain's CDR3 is CASSYEQGTSPQHF. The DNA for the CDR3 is TGTGCCAGCAGTTACGAACAGGGTACCTCGCCCCAGCATTTT.

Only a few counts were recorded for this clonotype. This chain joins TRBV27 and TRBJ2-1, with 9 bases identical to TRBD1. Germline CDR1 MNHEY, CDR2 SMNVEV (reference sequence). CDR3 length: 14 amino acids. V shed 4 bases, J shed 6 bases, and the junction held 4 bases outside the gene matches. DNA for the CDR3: TGTGCCAGCAGTTACCTGACAGGGGGCAATGAGCAGTTCTTC. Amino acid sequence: CASSYLTGGNEQFF.

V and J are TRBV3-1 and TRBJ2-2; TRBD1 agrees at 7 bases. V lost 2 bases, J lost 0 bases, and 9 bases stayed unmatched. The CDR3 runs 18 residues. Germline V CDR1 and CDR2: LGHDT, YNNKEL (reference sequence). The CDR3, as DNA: TGTGCCAGCAGCCAACTCTATCTGGACAGGACGAACACCGGGGAGCTGTTTTTT. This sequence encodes CASSQLYLDRTNTGELFF. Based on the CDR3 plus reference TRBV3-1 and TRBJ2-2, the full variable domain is DTAVSQTPKYLVTQMGNDKSIKCEQNLGHDTMYWYKQDSKKFLKIMFSYNNKELIINETVPNRFSPKSPDKAHLNLHINSLELGDSAVYFCASSQLYLDRTNTGELFFGEGSRLTVL.

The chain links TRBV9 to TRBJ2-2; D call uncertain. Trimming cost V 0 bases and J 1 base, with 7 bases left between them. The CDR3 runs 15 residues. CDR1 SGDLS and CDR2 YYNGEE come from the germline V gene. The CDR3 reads CASSVGWGNTGELFF. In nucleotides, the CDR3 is TGTGCCAGCAGCGTAGGATGGGGGAACACCGGGGAGCTGTTTTTT.